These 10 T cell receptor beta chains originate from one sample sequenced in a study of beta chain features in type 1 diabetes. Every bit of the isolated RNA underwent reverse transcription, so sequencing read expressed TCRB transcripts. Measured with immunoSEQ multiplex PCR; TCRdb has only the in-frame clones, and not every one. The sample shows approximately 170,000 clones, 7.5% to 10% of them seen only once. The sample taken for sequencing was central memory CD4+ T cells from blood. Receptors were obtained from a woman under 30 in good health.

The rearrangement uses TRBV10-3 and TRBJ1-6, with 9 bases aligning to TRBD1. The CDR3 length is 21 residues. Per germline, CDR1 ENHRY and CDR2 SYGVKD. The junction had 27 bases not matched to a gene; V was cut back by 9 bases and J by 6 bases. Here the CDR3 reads CAIGDHRGRVASNSPNSPLHF. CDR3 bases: TGTGCCATTGGGGACCACAGGGGGCGGGTCGCCTCGAATTCCCCTAATTCACCCCTCCACTTT.

The CDR3 is CASSFWQGSNQPQHF. CDR3 bases: TGTGCCAGCAGCTTCTGGCAGGGTAGCAATCAGCCCCAGCATTTT. The rearrangement uses TRBV7-9 and TRBJ1-5, with D possibly being TRBD1 (5 bases). This CDR3 comprises 15 residues. Germline CDR1 and CDR2: SEHNR and FQNEAQ (reference sequence). V lost 3 bases and J 0 bases, leaving 9 bases between the germline ends.

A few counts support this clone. Written as DNA, the CDR3 is TGCGCCAGCAGCCTGACTAGCGGGGTGGAGAAAGATACGCAGTATTTT. Protein sequence: CASSLTSGVEKDTQYF. The chain has TRBV5-1 and TRBJ2-3; 11 nucleotides line up with TRBD2. V lost 4 bases to trimming and J lost 5 bases; unmatched junction nucleotides: 9. This CDR3 contains 16 residues. CDR1 and CDR2 (germline): SGHRS, YFSETQ.

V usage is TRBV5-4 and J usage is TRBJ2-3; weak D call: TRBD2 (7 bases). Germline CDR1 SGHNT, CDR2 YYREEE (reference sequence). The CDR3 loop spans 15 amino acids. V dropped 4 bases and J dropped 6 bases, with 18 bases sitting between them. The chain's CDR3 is CASSVPGGQRDTQYF. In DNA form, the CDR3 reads TGTGCCAGCAGCGTCCCGGGGGGCCAGAGGGATACGCAGTATTTT. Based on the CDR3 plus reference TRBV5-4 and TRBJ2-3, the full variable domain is ETGVTQSPTHLIKTRGQQVTLRCSSQSGHNTVSWYQQALGQGPQFIFQYYREEENGRGNFPPRFSGLQFPNYSSELNVNALELDDSALYLCASSVPGGQRDTQYFGPGTRLTVL.

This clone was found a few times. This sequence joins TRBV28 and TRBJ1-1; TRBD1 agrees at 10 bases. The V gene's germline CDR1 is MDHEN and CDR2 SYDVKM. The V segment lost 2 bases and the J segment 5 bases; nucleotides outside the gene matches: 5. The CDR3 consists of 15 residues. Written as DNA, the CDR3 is TGTGCCAGCAGTTTAGGGGACAGGGGAGGGACTGAAGCTTTCTTT. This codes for CASSLGDRGGTEAFF.

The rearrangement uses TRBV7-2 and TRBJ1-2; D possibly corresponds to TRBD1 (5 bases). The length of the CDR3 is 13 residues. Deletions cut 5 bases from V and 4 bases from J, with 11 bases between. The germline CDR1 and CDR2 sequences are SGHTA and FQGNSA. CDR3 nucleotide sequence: TGTGCCAGCAGCACTCAGGGCTTCTATGGCTACACCTTC. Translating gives CASSTQGFYGYTF.

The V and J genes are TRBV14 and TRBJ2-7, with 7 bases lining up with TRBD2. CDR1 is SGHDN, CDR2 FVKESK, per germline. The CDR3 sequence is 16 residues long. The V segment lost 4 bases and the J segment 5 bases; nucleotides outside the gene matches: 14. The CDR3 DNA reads TGTGCCAGCAGCCGGGCTTTTGGGGAGGGAATACACGAGCAGTACTTC. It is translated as CASSRAFGEGIHEQYF.

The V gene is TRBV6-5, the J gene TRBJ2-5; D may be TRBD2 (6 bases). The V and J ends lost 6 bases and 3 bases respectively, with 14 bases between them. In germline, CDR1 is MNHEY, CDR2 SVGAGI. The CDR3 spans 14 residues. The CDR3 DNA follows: TGTGCCAGCAGCATGGGAGGAGGAGAAGAGACCCAGTACTTC. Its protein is CASSMGGGEETQYF.

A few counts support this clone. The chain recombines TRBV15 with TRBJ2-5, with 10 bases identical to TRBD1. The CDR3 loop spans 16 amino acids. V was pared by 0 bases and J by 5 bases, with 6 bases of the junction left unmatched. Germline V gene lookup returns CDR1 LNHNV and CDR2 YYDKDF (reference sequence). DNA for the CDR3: TGTGCCACCAGCAGAGATCGCGGGACAGGGGAGGAGACCCAGTACTTC. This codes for CATSRDRGTGEETQYF.

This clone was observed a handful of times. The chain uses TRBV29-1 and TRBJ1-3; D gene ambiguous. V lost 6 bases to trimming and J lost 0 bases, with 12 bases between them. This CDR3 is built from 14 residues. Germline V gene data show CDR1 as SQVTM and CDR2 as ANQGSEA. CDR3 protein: CSVHDNRSGNTIYF. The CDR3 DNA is TGCAGCGTCCATGACAACCGCTCTGGAAACACCATATATTTT.